These 12 T cell receptor beta chains share one sample of origin, sequenced in a study of blood T cell repertoires in COVID-19. TCRdb keeps only in-frame clones here, not all; method: immunoSEQ multiplex PCR. This table holds roughly 230,000 clones, roughly 87% found once. The sequencing sample was made of peripheral blood. Receptors were obtained from a woman aged 40 to 50 who had recovered from COVID-19.

The gene calls are TRBV27 and TRBJ2-1; D is possibly TRBD2 (5 bases). Germline V gene sequence: CDR1 MNHEY, CDR2 SMNVEV (reference sequence). V was clipped by 9 bases and J by 7 bases, with 19 bases between them. The CDR3 length is 14 residues. CDR3 protein: CASALLMGENEQFF. The DNA of the CDR3 is TGTGCCAGTGCCCTGCTGATGGGAGAGAATGAGCAGTTCTTC.

The chain recombines TRBV12-5 with TRBJ2-1; 8 nucleotides align to TRBD2. V was clipped by 0 bases and J by 7 bases; unmatched bases: 14. Germline CDR1 is LGHNT and CDR2 is FRNRAP. The CDR3 consists of 18 residues. CDR3 region: CASGLVKTGTSVENEQFF. CDR3 in DNA: TGTGCTAGTGGTTTGGTAAAAACCGGGACTAGTGTAGAGAATGAGCAGTTCTTC.

The chain uses TRBV5-1 and TRBJ1-1; maybe TRBD1 (5 bases). The germline V gene has CDR1 SGHRS and CDR2 YFSETQ. V was shortened by 2 bases and J by 10 bases, with 12 bases between the two germline ends. CDR3 length: 12 amino acids. The CDR3 here is CASSFRGDGAFF. The CDR3 coding sequence is TGCGCCAGCAGCTTTCGGGGGGACGGAGCTTTCTTT.

V gene TRBV24-1 combines with J gene TRBJ1-5; 7 bases are a match to TRBD1. V was pared by 4 bases and J by 3 bases, with 8 bases of the junction left unmatched. Germline loops: CDR1 KGHDR, CDR2 SFDVKD. CDR3 length equals 16 residues. This chain's CDR3 is CATSDSGTASNQPQHF. DNA of the CDR3: TGTGCCACCAGTGACTCCGGGACAGCTTCCAATCAGCCCCAGCATTTT.

This sequence joins TRBV12-5 and TRBJ2-7; the D gene is possibly TRBD2 (6 bases). The CDR3 has 13 amino acids. Trimming took off 1 base at V and 7 bases at J, with 11 bases between the two ends. Germline V gene data show CDR1 as LGHNT and CDR2 as FRNRAP. DNA of the CDR3: TGTGCTAGTGGTTTGGGGGCGGCGGGAGAGCAGTACGTC. This sequence encodes CASGLGAAGEQYV.

The chain carries TRBV19 and TRBJ1-1; possibly TRBD1 for D (6 bases). CDR3 length equals 20 residues. The V gene's germline CDR1 is LNHDA and CDR2 SQIVND (reference sequence). V was trimmed by 3 bases and J by 4 bases, leaving 30 bases between them. This chain's CDR3 is CASSIQIPLQGLGGGTEAFF. CDR3 bases: TGTGCCAGTAGTATCCAAATCCCCCTCCAGGGGTTGGGTGGAGGCACTGAAGCTTTCTTT.

The V gene is TRBV2, the J gene TRBJ1-4; a possible D gene is TRBD1 (5 bases). CDR3 length equals 15 residues. The germline V and J ends were trimmed by 5 bases and 1 base, with 11 bases remaining between them. Per germline, CDR1 SNHLY and CDR2 FYNNEI. The CDR3 region has the DNA TGTGCCAGCAGTCCAGACAGTGGAACTAATGAAAAACTGTTTTTT. It codes for CASSPDSGTNEKLFF.

The genes are TRBV15 and TRBJ1-4; D gene ambiguous. The CDR3 runs 13 residues. Looked up from germline, CDR1 is LNHNV and CDR2 is YYDKDF (reference sequence). The ends were cut back, 0 bases at V and 8 bases at J, with 7 bases in the middle. The DNA for the CDR3 is TGTGCCACCAGCAGAGACCCTAGAGAAAAACTGTTTTTT. Translation gives CATSRDPREKLFF. Full variable domain (missing parts from reference TRBV15 and TRBJ1-4): DAMVIQNPRYQVTQFGKPVTLSCSQTLNHNVMYWYQQKSSQAPKLLFHYYDKDFNNEADTPDNFQSRRPNTSFCFLDIRSPGLGDTAMYLCATSRDPREKLFFGSGTQLSVL.

This sequence joins TRBV4-3 and TRBJ1-1; 8 nucleotides match TRBD1. The CDR3 length is 15 residues. V trimming: 0 bases; J trimming: 10 bases; junction bases outside the gene matches: 10. CDR1 is LGHNA and CDR2 is YSLEER in the germline V gene. The CDR3 DNA reads as TGCGCCAGCAGCCAAGATGGGATCGGGACAGGTGGAGCTTTCTTT. Translation gives CASSQDGIGTGGAFF.

V usage is TRBV2 and J usage is TRBJ2-7, with D tentatively TRBD2 (6 bases). V was trimmed by 3 bases and J by 3 bases, leaving 6 bases between them. CDR3 length: 12 residues. Looked up from germline, CDR1 is SNHLY and CDR2 is FYNNEI. The CDR3 spells CASSEGGYEQYV. The CDR3 DNA reads as TGTGCCAGCAGTGAGGGGGGCTACGAGCAGTACGTC.

The chain links TRBV18 to TRBJ1-1; possibly TRBD1 for D (6 bases). CDR3 size: 13 residues. The V and J ends lost 0 bases and 10 bases respectively, with 12 bases between them. The germline gives CDR1 KGHSH, CDR2 LQKENI. The CDR3 DNA reads as TGTGCCAGCTCACCACCGGGGGCCTTTGGAGCTTTCTTT. This gives the protein CASSPPGAFGAFF.

CDR3 protein: CASSFLPVGVWTDTQYF. The CDR3 region has the DNA TGTGCCAGCAGCTTTCTTCCAGTAGGGGTTTGGACAGATACGCAGTATTTT. V is TRBV11-3 and J is TRBJ2-3, with D possibly being TRBD1 (5 bases). Germline CDR1 reads SGHNT; CDR2 reads YENEEA. V lost 3 bases and J 3 bases, leaving 19 bases between the germline ends. There are 17 residues in the CDR3.